Included here is one TCR beta chain sequence, with context. Authors' methods: Amplification of reference gene primers was used by the study to estimate nucleated cell counts. Produced via immunoSEQ multiplex PCR; TCRdb's table is partial and in-frame only. V and J calls and clone size follow that table, whereas D and trimming were derived from the DNA. The sample consists of about 210,000 clones, approximately 88% of them appearing once. In terms of age and location, participants ranged from roughly 18 to 95 years and lived in under 30 US areas. Participants were placed into cohorts based on the clinical history they reported. The entry originates in a study of blood T cell repertoires in COVID-19. On the study more broadly: Some COVID-19 samples were acute and others convalescent; all came from the United States, Italy and Spain.

This CDR3 has 13 amino acids. Per germline, CDR1 LNHDA and CDR2 SQIVND (reference sequence). Trimming took off 3 bases at V and 4 bases at J, with 9 bases between the two ends. This sequence originates from a woman in her thirties or forties with acute COVID-19. This chain connects TRBV19 to TRBJ1-2, with D possibly being TRBD1 (5 bases). Sequenced material: PBMCs or T cells enriched from blood (not recorded which). The CDR3 loop is CASSMGLLYGYTF. CDR3 bases: TGTGCCAGTAGTATGGGACTCCTCTATGGCTACACCTTC.